This T cell receptor beta chain came from a study of tumor-infiltrating lymphocytes in primary liver carcinoma. General study points: Reduced overlap was seen in tumor-adjacent and tumor-blood pairs versus tumor region pairs.

About this clonotype itself: Its antigen is as yet unknown. This clone may be a read error of a much larger clone one base away.

TCR beta cDNA came from around 0.5 ug total RNA, primed with a constant-region primer. Construction of TCR beta libraries relied on three successive nested multiplex PCR rounds employing slightly modified ARM-PCR. Both of the initial two PCR rounds ran for nine to ten cycles and employed TRBV1-TRBV30 forward primers alongside a C-beta reverse primer. TCRdb re-analysed the multiplex PCR reads in MiXCR, keeping a single row per CDR3 protein. This table has about 300,000 distinct CDR3 sequences, 60% to 80% appearing once. For blood RNA, unsorted whole blood served as the source, and germline DNA was extracted too. Germline V gene lookup returns CDR1 ENHRY and CDR2 SYGVKD. This CDR3 is built from 12 residues. Trimming removed 8 bases at V and 7 bases at J, with 12 bases between.

The source is a man aged 35 to 55 with primary liver carcinoma and hepatitis B virus infection. Specimen: peripheral blood. The chain has TRBV10-3 and TRBJ2-1; D gene uncertain. CDR3 nucleotides: TGTGCCATCCTCAATACCCGGAATGAGCAGTTCTTC. It yields the protein CAILNTRNEQFF.